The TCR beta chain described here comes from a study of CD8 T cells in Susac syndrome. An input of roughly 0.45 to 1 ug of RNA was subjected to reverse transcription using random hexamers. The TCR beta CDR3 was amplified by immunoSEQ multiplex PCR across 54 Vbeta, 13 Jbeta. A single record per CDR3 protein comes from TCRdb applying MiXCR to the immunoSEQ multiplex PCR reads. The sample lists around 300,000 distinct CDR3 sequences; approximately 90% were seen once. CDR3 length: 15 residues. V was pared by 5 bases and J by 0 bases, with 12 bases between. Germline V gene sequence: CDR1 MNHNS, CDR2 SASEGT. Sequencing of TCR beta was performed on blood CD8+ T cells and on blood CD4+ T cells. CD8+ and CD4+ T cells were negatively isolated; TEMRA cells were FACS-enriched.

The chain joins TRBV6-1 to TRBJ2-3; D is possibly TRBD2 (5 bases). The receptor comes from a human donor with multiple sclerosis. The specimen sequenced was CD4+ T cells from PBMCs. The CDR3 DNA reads TGTGCCAGCAGTCGAAGCGGTGCTAGCACAGATACGCAGTATTTT. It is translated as CASSRSGASTDTQYF.